This T cell receptor (beta chain) was captured in a study of cytomegalovirus exposure and HLA in healthy donors. Overall study: The study's early data release held about 85 million unique TCRs from HLA-typed donors. In terms of ancestry, the Caucasian-associated cluster contained roughly 80% of the roughly 400 genotyped donors.

Notes on the study in general: What a later analysis reportedly showed was that an Asian-associated ancestry cluster had fewer N-insertions than the 666-donor mean. The study recorded around 160 TCR beta chains that were cytomegalovirus-associated.

With regard to this clone: Its antigen is unknown.

Use of 60 Vbeta and 13 Jbeta primers characterized the PCR. TCRdb keeps only in-frame clones here, not all; method: immunoSEQ multiplex PCR. The sample lists 150,000 to 200,000 clones; roughly four fifths were seen once. V was pared by 10 bases and J by 5 bases, with 9 bases of the junction left unmatched. The CDR3 is 13 residues long. Germline-derived CDR1 and CDR2 are WSHSY and SAAADI. The sequence came from a woman younger than 35 in good health and CMV-seronegative. The sequencing sample was made of PBMCs. V and J are TRBV10-2 and TRBJ1-2, with 8 nucleotides matching TRBD1. CDR3 loop: CATGRRGLYGYTF. The CDR3 DNA reads as TGCGCCACCGGGCGCAGGGGGCTGTATGGCTACACCTTC.